These 9 T cell receptor beta chains were all obtained from the same sample, sequenced in a study of response to subunit inactivated influenza vaccine. Each CDR3 protein is one row after TCRdb ran MiXCR on the RT-PCR reads. The sample includes hundreds of thousands of distinct CDR3 sequences, under 15% of them seen just once. The source was PBMCs from blood, collected 40 to 50 days after vaccination. The receptor set was obtained from a man between 45 and 60 years old who received an inactivated influenza vaccine.

This clonotype appeared a few times. The chain couples TRBV11-3 to TRBJ1-1; 7 positions match TRBD1. The CDR3 is made up of 13 amino acids. J lost 3 bases, V lost 5 bases, and 3 bases had no gene match. Germline assignment: CDR1 SGHNT and CDR2 YENEEA. DNA for the CDR3: TGTGCCAGCAGCGATGACAGGGACACTGAAGCTTTCTTT. Its translation: CASSDDRDTEAFF.

The J gene is TRBJ2-7, the V gene TRBV5-6; no firm D call. Germline-derived CDR1 and CDR2 are SGHDT and YYEEEE. Trimming took off 4 bases at V and 3 bases at J, with 14 bases between the two ends. This CDR3 contains 14 residues. Here the CDR3 DNA reads TGTGCCAGCAGCCTGAGTGGCAGGAACTACGAGCAGTACTTC. This translates into CASSLSGRNYEQYF.

This clonotype occurred a few times. The chain recombines TRBV7-8 with TRBJ2-7; TRBD2 matches 7 bases. The CDR3 consists of 14 residues. The V and J ends lost 5 bases and 6 bases, in that order; junction bases with no gene match: 10. The germline gives CDR1 SGHVS, CDR2 FQNEAQ. In DNA form, the CDR3 reads TGTGCCAGCAGCCCCGGGACTACGGTTGCCGAGCAGTACTTC. Amino acid sequence: CASSPGTTVAEQYF.

This clonotype was seen at least ten times. The gene calls are TRBV5-1 and TRBJ2-3, with D unresolved. The CDR3 is 12 amino acids. The germline V and J ends were trimmed by 0 bases and 6 bases, with 5 bases remaining between them. The germline CDR1 and CDR2 sequences are SGHRS and YFSETQ. Here the CDR3 DNA reads TGCGCCAGCAGCTTGGGTTGGGATACGCAGTATTTT. The encoded protein is CASSLGWDTQYF.

This chain links TRBV29-1 with TRBJ1-5; D perhaps matches TRBD1 (6 bases). Germline lookup yields CDR1 SQVTM and CDR2 ANQGSEA. The CDR3 is made up of 13 amino acids. Trimming removed 4 bases from V and 2 bases from J, with 9 bases in between. CDR3: CSVGNRGNQPQHF. In DNA, the CDR3 is TGCAGCGTTGGGAACAGGGGCAATCAGCCCCAGCATTTT.

The chain links TRBV7-2 to TRBJ2-5; D might be TRBD1 (6 bases). The CDR3 contains 14 residues. Per the germline V gene, CDR1 is SGHTA and CDR2 is FQGNSA. Trimming removed 1 base from V and 3 bases from J, with 9 bases in between. CDR3 region: CASSLEDSEETQYF. The CDR3 DNA follows: TGTGCCAGCAGCTTAGAGGACAGCGAAGAGACCCAGTACTTC.

The rearrangement joins TRBV6-1 to TRBJ2-7, with D maybe TRBD1 (6 bases). The germline gives CDR1 MNHNS, CDR2 SASEGT. V was clipped by 10 bases and J by 0 bases, with 10 bases between them. This CDR3 contains 12 residues. This CDR3 is CATWTVSYEQYF. As DNA, the CDR3 is TGTGCCACCTGGACAGTCTCCTACGAGCAGTACTTC.

The chain links TRBV10-3 to TRBJ2-7, with TRBD1 matching over 7 bases. CDR3 length: 13 residues. The junction had 3 bases not matched to a gene; V was cut back by 4 bases and J by 3 bases. Germline V gene sequence: CDR1 ENHRY, CDR2 SYGVKD. The CDR3 DNA reads TGTGCCATCAGTGCGGACAGGAACTACGAGCAGTACTTC. Protein: CAISADRNYEQYF.

The CDR3 DNA follows: TGTGCCAGCAGCGCGTCCGGGACTAGGGAGAATGAGCAGTTCTTC. The encoded protein is CASSASGTRENEQFF. The chain combines TRBV7-9 with TRBJ2-1; the match to TRBD2 covers 8 bases. The V gene's germline CDR1 is SEHNR and CDR2 FQNEAQ (reference sequence). J was trimmed by 7 bases and V by 5 bases; bases with no gene match: 10. CDR3 size: 15 residues.